This T cell receptor beta chain was identified during a study of T-cell memory formation after mild COVID-19. Study-level information: TCR clusters were mostly donor specific.

At least ten counts were recorded for this clonotype. Looked up from germline, CDR1 is KGHSH and CDR2 is LQKENI. With 6 bases removed from V and 0 bases from J, the gap between germline ends came to 12 bases. The CDR3 covers 15 residues. Each CDR3 protein is one row after TCRdb ran MiXCR on the 5' RACE reads. Of about 560,000 distinct CDR3 sequences in the sample, about a fifth are singletons; the top ten hold about 8.2%. The chain is built from TRBV18 and TRBJ2-4, with D maybe TRBD1 (6 bases). Sequenced: PBMCs or a T cell subset sorted from them (not recorded which). This clonotype was sampled from an adult woman who had mild COVID-19 (a few samples of this study predate the infection). Cell type and time point are not known. CDR3 sequence reads: CASSGQGLAKNIQYF. As DNA, the CDR3 is TGTGCCAGCTCCGGCCAGGGGTTAGCCAAAAACATTCAGTACTTC.